Listed below are T cell receptor beta chains from one sample, sequenced in a study of T cell responses to AZD1222 COVID-19 vaccine. TCRdb's copy holds only in-frame clones and misses some; the assay was immunoSEQ multiplex PCR. The sample lists 95,000 to 100,000 clones, approximately 90% occurring once. The sequences come from peripheral blood, collected on day 0 of AZD1222 vaccination. These receptors were taken from an adult in good health. The CDR3 runs from the conserved cysteine through the conserved F or W. The D gene is left open where the match is weak. The size entry is marked missing in some rows and otherwise reads once, few, many or a size class.

.	TRBV4-3	TRBD1	TRBJ1-1	CASSQDSGTDEAFF	TGCGCCAGCAGCCAGGATTCCGGGACAGATGAAGCTTTCTTT
once	TRBV2	.	TRBJ1-4	CASRKADGLNEKLFF	TGTGCCAGTCGAAAAGCGGACGGACTGAATGAAAAACTGTTTTTT
.	TRBV5-5	TRBD2	TRBJ2-5	CASSSSGTAGGPWETQYF	TGTGCCAGCAGCTCCTCCGGGACAGCGGGAGGGCCATGGGAGACCCAGTACTTC
.	TRBV19	.	TRBJ1-3	CASRPSGNTIYF	TGTGCCAGTAGACCGAGTGGAAACACCATATATTTT
.	TRBV6-4	TRBD2	TRBJ2-1	CASSPGLAGVDEQFF	TGTGCCAGCAGCCCGGGACTAGCGGGAGTTGACGAGCAGTTCTTC
.	TRBV19	TRBD1	TRBJ1-5	CASSTLQGTSNQPQHF	TGTGCCAGTAGTACTCTACAGGGGACGAGCAATCAGCCCCAGCATTTT
.	TRBV10-2	.	TRBJ1-5	CASSANYQPQHF	TGCGCCAGCAGCGCAAACTATCAGCCCCAGCATTTT
.	TRBV19	.	TRBJ1-3	CASSMVRVSGNTIYF	TGTGCCAGTAGTATGGTCCGGGTCTCTGGAAACACCATATATTTT
few	TRBV30	TRBD1	TRBJ2-7	CAWARDRPYEQYF	TGTGCCTGGGCCCGGGACAGACCCTACGAGCAGTACTTC
.	TRBV7-9	TRBD2	TRBJ2-1	CASSPAGEWNEQFF	TGTGCCAGCAGCCCAGCGGGGGAATGGAATGAGCAGTTCTTC
few	TRBV6-5	.	TRBJ1-1	CASSNDRLTEAFF	TGTGCCAGCAGCAACGACAGACTCACTGAAGCTTTCTTT
once	TRBV6-5	TRBD1	TRBJ1-1	CATSRQGATTEAFF	TGTGCCACCTCGAGGCAGGGGGCGACGACTGAAGCTTTCTTT
.	TRBV7-2	TRBD2	TRBJ2-1	CASSHKRGAYNEQFF	TGTGCCAGCAGCCACAAGCGGGGGGCTTACAATGAGCAGTTCTTC
.	TRBV15	.	TRBJ2-3	CATRGLTGNSTDTQYF	TGTGCCACCAGGGGCTTGACGGGGAATAGCACAGATACGCAGTATTTT
.	TRBV27	TRBD2	TRBJ2-7	CASSLYRTGTSGGFYEQYF	TGTGCCAGCAGTTTATATAGAACTGGGACTAGCGGAGGTTTCTACGAGCAGTACTTC
.	TRBV7-8	TRBD2	TRBJ2-2	CASSIGLAAHRGSGELFF	TGTGCCAGCAGTATTGGACTAGCGGCTCATCGTGGGTCCGGGGAGCTGTTTTTT
.	TRBV5-1	.	TRBJ2-2	CASSLGGQTINTGELFF	TGCGCCAGCAGCTTGGGCGGACAGACTATTAACACCGGGGAGCTGTTTTTT
.	TRBV18	TRBD1	TRBJ1-4	CASGTGTGTRGSEKLFF	TGTGCCAGCGGTACCGGGACAGGGACACGCGGATCAGAAAAACTGTTTTTT
.	TRBV30	.	TRBJ1-1	CALRGPQAFF	TGTGCCCTCCGAGGGCCCCAAGCTTTCTTT
.	TRBV7-3	.	TRBJ1-1	CASSSQGSGAGTEAFF	TGTGCCAGCAGCTCCCAGGGGTCCGGGGCAGGCACTGAAGCTTTCTTT
.	TRBV4-3	TRBD2	TRBJ2-3	CASSQRLAGGVSTDTQYF	TGCGCCAGCAGCCAACGTCTAGCGGGAGGGGTAAGCACAGATACGCAGTATTTT
.	TRBV19	.	TRBJ1-3	CATSTTRGPGNTIYF	TGTGCCACCTCAACGACAAGGGGCCCTGGAAACACCATATATTTT
once	TRBV28	TRBD1	TRBJ2-2	CASSLADRGTGELFF	TGTGCCAGCAGTCTGGCGGACAGGGGAACCGGGGAGCTGTTTTTT
once	TRBV6-5	.	TRBJ2-7	CASSPPGVEQYF	TGTGCCAGCAGCCCCCCAGGGGTCGAGCAGTACTTC
.	TRBV1	.	TRBJ1-1	CTSSRGGTEAFF	TGCACCAGCAGCCGTGGGGGGACTGAAGCTTTCTTT
.	TRBV6-8	.	TRBJ1-1	CASPLRPMNTEAFF	TGTGCCAGCCCCTTGAGACCCATGAACACTGAAGCTTTCTTT
once	TRBV7-9	.	TRBJ1-2	CASSPTVSGYTF	TGTGCCAGCAGCCCGACAGTGTCTGGCTACACCTTC
.	TRBV6-2/TRBV6-3	.	TRBJ2-1	CASSYDHQGGNEQFF	TGTGCCAGCAGTTACGATCATCAGGGCGGCAATGAGCAGTTCTTC
.	TRBV10-3	TRBD2	TRBJ2-1	CAISGSRDEQFF	TGTGCCATTAGCGGGAGTCGCGATGAGCAGTTCTTC
.	TRBV9	.	TRBJ2-7	CASSVEGGNYEQYF	TGTGCCAGCAGCGTAGAGGGGGGAAACTACGAGCAGTACTTC
.	TRBV18	TRBD1	TRBJ1-2	CASSPGQANYGYTF	TGTGCCAGCTCACCGGGACAGGCGAACTATGGCTACACCTTC
.	TRBV10-2	TRBD1	TRBJ1-5	CASSESGGRGSF	TGCGCCAGCAGTGAGAGTGGAGGCAGGGGGAGTTTT
few	TRBV3-1/TRBV3-2	.	TRBJ1-5	CASSQDGRSNQPQHF	TGTGCCAGCAGCCAAGACGGCAGGAGCAATCAGCCCCAGCATTTT
.	TRBV6-5	.	TRBJ1-2	CASSPLRNYGYTF	TGTGCCAGCAGTCCCCTGAGAAACTATGGCTACACCTTC
once	TRBV29-1	.	TRBJ2-4	CSVVNRTLPQNIQYF	TGCAGCGTTGTAAATCGGACCTTACCCCAAAACATTCAGTACTTC
few	TRBV6-4	.	TRBJ2-6	CASSDGGAGANVLTF	TGTGCCAGCAGTGACGGGGGGGCTGGAGCCAACGTCCTGACTTTC
.	TRBV28	.	TRBJ1-1	CASSPRLTEAFF	TGTGCCAGCAGTCCCCGACTAACAGAAGCTTTCTTT
.	TRBV14	.	TRBJ2-7	CASSEPGILYEQYF	TGTGCCAGCAGCGAACCCGGGATCCTCTACGAGCAGTACTTC
.	TRBV15	TRBD1	TRBJ2-4	CATSRSGQGKNIQYF	TGTGCCACCAGCAGATCGGGACAGGGGAAAAACATTCAGTACTTC
.	TRBV15	.	TRBJ1-5	CATSRERFSGRGGGSNQPQHF	TGTGCCACCAGCAGAGAGCGATTTTCCGGGAGGGGTGGTGGGAGCAATCAGCCCCAGCATTTT
.	TRBV30	.	TRBJ1-2	CAWTRRNYGYTF	TGTGCCTGGACCCGACGCAACTATGGCTACACCTTC
.	TRBV27	.	TRBJ1-6	CAIPYRNSPLHF	TGTGCCATCCCCTATCGAAATTCACCCCTCCACTTT
.	TRBV18	.	TRBJ2-7	CASSPQARSYEQYF	TGTGCCAGCTCACCACAGGCTCGTTCCTACGAGCAGTACTTC
.	TRBV19	TRBD1	TRBJ1-2	CASGYVGQGSDYGYTF	TGTGCCAGTGGATATGTGGGACAGGGTTCGGACTATGGCTACACCTTC
.	TRBV28	.	TRBJ2-1	CASLIDGDNEQFF	TGTGCCAGCCTCATCGACGGCGACAATGAGCAGTTCTTC
.	TRBV6-2/TRBV6-3	.	TRBJ1-6	CASSEGNSPLHF	TGTGCCAGCAGCGAGGGTAATTCACCCCTCCACTTT
.	TRBV6-5	.	TRBJ1-6	CASTNNSPLHF	TGTGCCAGCACGAATAATTCACCCCTCCACTTT
once	TRBV6-5	.	TRBJ1-2	CASSYSTRLGYTF	TGTGCCAGCAGTTACTCGACCCGACTTGGCTACACCTTC
once	TRBV24-1	.	TRBJ1-2	CATSGENGYTF	TGTGCCACCTCCGGGGAGAATGGCTACACCTTC